This T cell receptor beta chain was retrieved from a study of early T cells in non-severe SARS-CoV-2 infection. Study information: Sequenced bulk RNA came from whole blood that was unsorted, and chains were unpaired. General study results and limits: Database matching using VDJdb favored anti-spike CD8 responses, with private and CD4 specificities left missing.

Unique molecular identifiers were affixed to single, distinct cDNA molecules. Using its own MiXCR run on the 5' RACE reads, TCRdb lists one record per CDR3 protein. The table records 60,000 to 70,000 distinct CDR3 sequences, approximately 9.2% of them present only once. Turning to this clonotype: No antigen is known for it.

The sequence was obtained from an adult who was a healthcare worker with PCR-confirmed SARS-CoV-2 infection or an uninfected control (not recorded which). Sequencing used whole blood.

The CDR3 region is CSVVEGVSTDTQYF. In DNA, the CDR3 is TGCAGCGTTGTGGAGGGGGTTAGCACAGATACGCAGTATTTT. This chain links TRBV29-1 with TRBJ2-3; D is possibly TRBD1 or TRBD2 (6 bases each). The CDR3 spans 14 residues. Trimming left V 4 bases short and J 0 bases short, with 11 bases between. Germline V gene data show CDR1 as SQVTM and CDR2 as ANQGSEA.